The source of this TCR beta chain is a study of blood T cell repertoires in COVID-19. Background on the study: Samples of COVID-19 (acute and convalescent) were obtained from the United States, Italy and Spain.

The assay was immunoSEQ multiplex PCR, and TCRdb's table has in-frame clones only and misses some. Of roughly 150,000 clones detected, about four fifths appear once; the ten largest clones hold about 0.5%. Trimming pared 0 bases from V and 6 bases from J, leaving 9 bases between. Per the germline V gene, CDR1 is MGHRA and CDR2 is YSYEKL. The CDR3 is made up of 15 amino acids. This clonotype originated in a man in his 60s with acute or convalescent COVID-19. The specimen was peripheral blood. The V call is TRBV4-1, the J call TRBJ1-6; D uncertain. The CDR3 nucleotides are TGCGCCAGCAGCCAAGACTATAGTCGTAATTCACCCCTCCACTTT. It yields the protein CASSQDYSRNSPLHF.